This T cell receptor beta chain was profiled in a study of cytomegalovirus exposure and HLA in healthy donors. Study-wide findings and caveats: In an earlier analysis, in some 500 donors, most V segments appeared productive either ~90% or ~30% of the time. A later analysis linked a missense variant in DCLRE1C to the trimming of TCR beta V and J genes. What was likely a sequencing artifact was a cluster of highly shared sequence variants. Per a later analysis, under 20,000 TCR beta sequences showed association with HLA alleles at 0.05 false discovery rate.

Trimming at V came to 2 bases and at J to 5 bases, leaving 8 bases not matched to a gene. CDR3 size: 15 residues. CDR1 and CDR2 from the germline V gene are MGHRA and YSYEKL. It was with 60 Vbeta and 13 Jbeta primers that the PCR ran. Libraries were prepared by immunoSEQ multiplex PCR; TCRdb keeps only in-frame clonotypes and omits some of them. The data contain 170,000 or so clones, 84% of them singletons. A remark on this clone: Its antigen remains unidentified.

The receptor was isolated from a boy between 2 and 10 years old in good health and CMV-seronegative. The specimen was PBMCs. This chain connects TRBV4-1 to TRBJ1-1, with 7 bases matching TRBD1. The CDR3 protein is CASSQNHRGGTEAFF. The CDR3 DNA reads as TGCGCCAGCAGCCAAAACCACAGGGGTGGAACTGAAGCTTTCTTT.